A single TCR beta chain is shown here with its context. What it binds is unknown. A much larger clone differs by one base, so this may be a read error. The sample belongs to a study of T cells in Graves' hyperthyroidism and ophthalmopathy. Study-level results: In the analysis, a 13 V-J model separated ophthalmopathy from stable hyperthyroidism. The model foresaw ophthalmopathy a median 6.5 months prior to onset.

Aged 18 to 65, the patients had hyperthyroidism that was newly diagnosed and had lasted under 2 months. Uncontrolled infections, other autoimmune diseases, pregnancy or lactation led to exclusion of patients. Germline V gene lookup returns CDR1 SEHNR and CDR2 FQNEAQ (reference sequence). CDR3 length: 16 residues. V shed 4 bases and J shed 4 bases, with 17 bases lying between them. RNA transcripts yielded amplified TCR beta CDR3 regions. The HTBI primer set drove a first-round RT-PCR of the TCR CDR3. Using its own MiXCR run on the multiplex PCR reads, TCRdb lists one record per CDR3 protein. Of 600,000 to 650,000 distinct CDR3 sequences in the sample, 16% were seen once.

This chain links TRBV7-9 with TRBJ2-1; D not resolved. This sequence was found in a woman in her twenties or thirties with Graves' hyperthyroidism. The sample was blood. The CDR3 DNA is TGTGCCAGCAGCTCCCACCGTTCGACACAATACAATGAGCAGTTCTTC. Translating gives CASSSHRSTQYNEQFF.